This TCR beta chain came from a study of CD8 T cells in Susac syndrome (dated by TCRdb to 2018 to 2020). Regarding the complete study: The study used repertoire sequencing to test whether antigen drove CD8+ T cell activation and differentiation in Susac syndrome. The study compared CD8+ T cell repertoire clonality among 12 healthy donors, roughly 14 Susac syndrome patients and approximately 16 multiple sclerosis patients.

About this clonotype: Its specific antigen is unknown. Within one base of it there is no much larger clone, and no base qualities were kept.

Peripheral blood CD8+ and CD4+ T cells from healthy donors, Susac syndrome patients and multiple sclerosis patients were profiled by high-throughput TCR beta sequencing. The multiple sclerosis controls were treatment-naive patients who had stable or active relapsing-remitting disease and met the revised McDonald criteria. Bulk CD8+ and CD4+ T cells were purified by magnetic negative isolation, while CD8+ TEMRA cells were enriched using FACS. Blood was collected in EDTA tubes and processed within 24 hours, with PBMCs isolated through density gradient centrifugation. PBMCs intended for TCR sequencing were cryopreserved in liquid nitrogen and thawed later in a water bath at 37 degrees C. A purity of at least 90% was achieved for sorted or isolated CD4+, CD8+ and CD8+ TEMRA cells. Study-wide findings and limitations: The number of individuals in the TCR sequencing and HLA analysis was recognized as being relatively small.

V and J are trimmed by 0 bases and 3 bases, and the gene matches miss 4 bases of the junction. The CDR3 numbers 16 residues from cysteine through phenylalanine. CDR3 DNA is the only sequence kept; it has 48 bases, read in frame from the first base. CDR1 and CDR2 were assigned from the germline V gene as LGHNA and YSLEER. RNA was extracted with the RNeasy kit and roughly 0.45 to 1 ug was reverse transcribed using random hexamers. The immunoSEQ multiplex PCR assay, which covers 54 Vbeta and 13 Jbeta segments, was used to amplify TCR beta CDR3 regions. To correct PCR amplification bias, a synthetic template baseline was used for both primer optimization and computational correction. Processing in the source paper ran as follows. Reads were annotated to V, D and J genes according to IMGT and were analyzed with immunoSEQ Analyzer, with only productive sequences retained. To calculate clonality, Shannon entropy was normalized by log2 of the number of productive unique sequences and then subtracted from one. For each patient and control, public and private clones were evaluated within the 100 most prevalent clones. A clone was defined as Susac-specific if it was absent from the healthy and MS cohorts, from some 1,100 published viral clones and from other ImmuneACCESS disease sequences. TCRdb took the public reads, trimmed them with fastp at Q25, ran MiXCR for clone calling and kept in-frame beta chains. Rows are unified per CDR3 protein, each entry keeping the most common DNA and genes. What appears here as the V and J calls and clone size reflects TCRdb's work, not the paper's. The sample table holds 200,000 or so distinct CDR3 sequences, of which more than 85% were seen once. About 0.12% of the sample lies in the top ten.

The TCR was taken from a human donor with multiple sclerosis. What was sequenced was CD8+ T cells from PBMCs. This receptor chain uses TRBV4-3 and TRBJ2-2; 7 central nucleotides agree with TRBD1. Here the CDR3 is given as CASSQDPGQYTGELFF. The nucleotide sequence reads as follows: TGCGCCAGCAGCCAAGACCCGGGACAGTACACCGGGGAGCTGTTTTTT.